What follows is one T cell receptor beta chain and its context. Making TCR beta cDNA involved around 510 ng total RNA and a constant-region primer. Each TCR beta library was derived from three nested multiplex PCR rounds that employed slightly modified ARM-PCR. The first two PCR rounds, approximately 10 cycles each, used TRBV1-TRBV30 forward primers and a C-beta reverse primer. TCRdb passed the multiplex PCR reads through MiXCR, listing each CDR3 protein once. Counted here are 95,000 to 150,000 distinct CDR3 sequences, 50% to 65% occurring once; the ten biggest clones make up 7% to 10%. Bulk tissue was left unsorted, and RNA and DNA were co-extracted from about 20-30 mg of it. Tumor samples each held over 90% viable tumor cells. This specimen belongs to a study of tumor-infiltrating lymphocytes in primary liver carcinoma. Turning to the study itself: Measuring about 4 to 10 cm across, the tumors were staged as T1-T3 N0M0.

The CDR3 extends over 12 amino acids. Between the trimmed V and J ends, which lost 7 bases and 13 bases, there was a span of 20 bases. CDR1 SEHNR and CDR2 FQNEAQ come from the germline V gene (reference sequence). The specimen was liver tumor tissue from sampling region 1. The subset here: tumor region T1, superior pole. This chain connects TRBV7-9 to TRBJ2-7, with D unclear. The clonotype comes from a woman aged 55-70 years with primary liver carcinoma and hepatitis B virus infection. This chain's CDR3 is CASNRTDYEYYF. CDR3 DNA sequence: TGTGCCAGCAACCGGACCGATTACGAGTACTACTTC.